The sequence of this T cell receptor (beta chain) was determined in a study of cytomegalovirus exposure and HLA in healthy donors. PCR amplification relied on 60 Vbeta primers (plus 13 Jbeta primers). Some clones are missing from TCRdb's copy, which holds only in-frame ones; the method was immunoSEQ multiplex PCR. The sample has 240,000 or so clones; 82% are singletons. Concerning this clone: Its antigen is not identified.

V gave up 5 bases and J gave up 1 base; unmatched junction bases: 1. The CDR3 is made up of 13 amino acids. Per germline, CDR1 SGHAT and CDR2 FQDESV (reference sequence). Study-level findings and limits: Later genetic work tied a missense DCLRE1C variant to beta-chain V and J trimming. Reportedly, TCR beta sequences accurately predicted HLA-A and HLA-B alleles in most subjects.

The sequenced sample consisted of PBMCs. This TCR derives from a woman in her thirties or forties in good health and CMV-seropositive. The V and J genes are TRBV11-1 and TRBJ1-1; 7 nucleotides agree with TRBD1. CDR3 bases: TGTGCCAGCAGCCGGACAGGGAACACTGAAGCTTTCTTT. Protein: CASSRTGNTEAFF. Supplemented by reference TRBV11-1 and TRBJ1-1, the full variable domain reads EAEVAQSPRYKITEKSQAVAFWCDPISGHATLYWYRQILGQGPELLVQFQDESVVDDSQLPKDRFSAERLKGVDSTLKIQPAELGDSAMYLCASSRTGNTEAFFGQGTRLTVV.